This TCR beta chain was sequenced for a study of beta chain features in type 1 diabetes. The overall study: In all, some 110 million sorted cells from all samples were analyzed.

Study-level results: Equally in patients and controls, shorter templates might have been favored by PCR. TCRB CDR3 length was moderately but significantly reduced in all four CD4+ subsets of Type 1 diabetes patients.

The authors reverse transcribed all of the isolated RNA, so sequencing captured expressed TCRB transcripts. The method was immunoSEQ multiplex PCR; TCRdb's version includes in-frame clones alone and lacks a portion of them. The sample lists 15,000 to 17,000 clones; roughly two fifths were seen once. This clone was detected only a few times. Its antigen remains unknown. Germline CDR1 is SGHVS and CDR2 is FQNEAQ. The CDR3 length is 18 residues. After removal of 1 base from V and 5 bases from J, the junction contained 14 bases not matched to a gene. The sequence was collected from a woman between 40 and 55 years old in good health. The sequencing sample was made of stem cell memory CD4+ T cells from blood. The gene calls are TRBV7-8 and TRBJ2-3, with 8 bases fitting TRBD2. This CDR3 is CASSLGMYAGGRRDTQYF. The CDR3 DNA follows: TGTGCCAGCAGCTTAGGGATGTATGCGGGGGGTAGACGAGATACGCAGTATTTT.